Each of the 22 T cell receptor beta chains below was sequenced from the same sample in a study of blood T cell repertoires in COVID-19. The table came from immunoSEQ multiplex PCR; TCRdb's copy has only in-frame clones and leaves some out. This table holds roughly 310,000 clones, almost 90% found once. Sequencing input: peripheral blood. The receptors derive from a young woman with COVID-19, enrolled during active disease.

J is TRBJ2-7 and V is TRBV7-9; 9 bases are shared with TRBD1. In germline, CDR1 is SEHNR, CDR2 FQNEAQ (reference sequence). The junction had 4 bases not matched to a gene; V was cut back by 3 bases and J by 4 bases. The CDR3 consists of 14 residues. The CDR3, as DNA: TGTGCCAGCAGCTTGGGACAGGGAACTTACGAGCAGTACTTC. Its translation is CASSLGQGTYEQYF.

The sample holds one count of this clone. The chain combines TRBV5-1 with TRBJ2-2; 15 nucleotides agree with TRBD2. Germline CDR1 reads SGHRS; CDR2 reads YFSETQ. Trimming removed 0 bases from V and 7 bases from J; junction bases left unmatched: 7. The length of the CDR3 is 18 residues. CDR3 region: CASSLGTSGRAGIGELFF. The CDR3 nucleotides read TGCGCCAGCAGCTTGGGGACTAGCGGGAGGGCCGGCATCGGGGAGCTGTTTTTT.

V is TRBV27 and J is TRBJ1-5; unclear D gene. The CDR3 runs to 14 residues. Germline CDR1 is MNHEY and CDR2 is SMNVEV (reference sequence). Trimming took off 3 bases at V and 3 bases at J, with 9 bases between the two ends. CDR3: CASSFRGLNQPQHF. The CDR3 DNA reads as TGTGCCAGCAGTTTTAGAGGGCTCAATCAGCCCCAGCATTTT.

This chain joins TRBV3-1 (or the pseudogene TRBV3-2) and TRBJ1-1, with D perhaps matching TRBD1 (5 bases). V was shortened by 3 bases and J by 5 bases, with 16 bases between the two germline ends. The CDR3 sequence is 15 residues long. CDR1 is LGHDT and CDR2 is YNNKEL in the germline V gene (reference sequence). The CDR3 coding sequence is TGTGCCAGCAGCCAGGATGGGTTTGGGGGGACTGAAGCTTTCTTT. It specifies CASSQDGFGGTEAFF.

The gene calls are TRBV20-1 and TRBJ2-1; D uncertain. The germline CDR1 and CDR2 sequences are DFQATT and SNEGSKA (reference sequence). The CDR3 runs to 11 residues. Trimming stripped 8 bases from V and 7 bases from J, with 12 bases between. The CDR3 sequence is CSSEQENEQFF. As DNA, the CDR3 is TGCAGTAGTGAGCAGGAAAATGAGCAGTTCTTC.

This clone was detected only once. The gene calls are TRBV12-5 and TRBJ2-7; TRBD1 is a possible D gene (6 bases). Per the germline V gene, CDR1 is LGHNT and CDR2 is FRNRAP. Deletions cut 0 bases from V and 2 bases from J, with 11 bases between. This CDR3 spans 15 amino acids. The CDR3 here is CASGLVAGQTYEQYF. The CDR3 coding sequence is TGTGCTAGTGGTTTGGTAGCCGGACAGACCTACGAGCAGTACTTC.

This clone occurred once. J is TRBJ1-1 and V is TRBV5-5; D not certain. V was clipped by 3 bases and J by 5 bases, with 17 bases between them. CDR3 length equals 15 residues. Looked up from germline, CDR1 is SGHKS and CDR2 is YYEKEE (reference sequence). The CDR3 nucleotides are TGTGCCAGCAGCTGGAGCTATGCGGGAGAAACTGAAGCTTTCTTT. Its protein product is CASSWSYAGETEAFF.

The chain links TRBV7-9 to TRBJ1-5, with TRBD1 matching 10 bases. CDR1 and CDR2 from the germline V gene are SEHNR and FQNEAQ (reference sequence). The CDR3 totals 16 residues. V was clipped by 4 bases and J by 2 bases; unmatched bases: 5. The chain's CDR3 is CASSSAGTGGNQPQHF. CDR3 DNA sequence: TGTGCCAGCAGCTCCGCCGGGACAGGGGGCAATCAGCCCCAGCATTTT.

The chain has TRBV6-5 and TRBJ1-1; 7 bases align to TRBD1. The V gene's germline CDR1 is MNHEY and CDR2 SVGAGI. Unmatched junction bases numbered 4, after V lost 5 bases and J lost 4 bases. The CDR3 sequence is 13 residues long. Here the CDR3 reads CASSTTGTTEAFF. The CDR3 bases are TGTGCCAGCAGTACGACAGGGACCACTGAAGCTTTCTTT.

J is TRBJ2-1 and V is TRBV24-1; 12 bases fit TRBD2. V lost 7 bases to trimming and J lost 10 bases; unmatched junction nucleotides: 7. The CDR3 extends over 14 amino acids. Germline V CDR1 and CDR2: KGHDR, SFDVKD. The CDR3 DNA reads TGTGCCACCAGACCGGGACTAGCGGGTAGCGAGCAGTTCTTC. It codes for CATRPGLAGSEQFF.

The CDR3 sequence: CASSLGTVGNTIYF. The DNA for the CDR3 is TGTGCCAGCAGCTTAGGGACAGTTGGAAACACCATATATTTT. This chain connects TRBV13 to TRBJ1-3; a possible D gene is TRBD1 (5 bases). V shed 0 bases and J shed 3 bases, with 6 bases lying between them. This CDR3 spans 14 amino acids. The germline V gene encodes CDR1 PRHDT and CDR2 FYEKMQ (reference sequence).

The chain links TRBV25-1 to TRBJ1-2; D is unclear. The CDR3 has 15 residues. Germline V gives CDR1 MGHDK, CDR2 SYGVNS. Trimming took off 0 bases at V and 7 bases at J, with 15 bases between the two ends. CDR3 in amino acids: CASSEYGRSGIGYTF. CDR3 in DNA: TGTGCCAGCAGTGAATATGGGAGGTCGGGGATTGGCTACACCTTC.

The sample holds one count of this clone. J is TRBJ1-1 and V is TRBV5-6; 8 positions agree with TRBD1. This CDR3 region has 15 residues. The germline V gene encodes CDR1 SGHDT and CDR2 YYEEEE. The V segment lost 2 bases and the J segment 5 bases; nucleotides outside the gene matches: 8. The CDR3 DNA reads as TGTGCCAGCAGCTTCGGGACAGGTGTGGGAACTGAAGCTTTCTTT. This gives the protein CASSFGTGVGTEAFF.

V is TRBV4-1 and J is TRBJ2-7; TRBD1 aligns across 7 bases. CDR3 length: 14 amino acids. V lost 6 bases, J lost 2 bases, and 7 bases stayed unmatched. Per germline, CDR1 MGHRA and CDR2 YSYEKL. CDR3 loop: CASSSDRVPYEQYF. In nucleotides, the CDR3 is TGCGCCAGCAGTTCCGACAGGGTACCCTACGAGCAGTACTTC.

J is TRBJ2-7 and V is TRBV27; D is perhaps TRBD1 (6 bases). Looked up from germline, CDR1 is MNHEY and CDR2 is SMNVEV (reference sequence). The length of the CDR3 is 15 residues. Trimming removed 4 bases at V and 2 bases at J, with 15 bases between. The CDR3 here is CASSSAQGSAYEQYF. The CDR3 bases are TGTGCCAGCAGTTCCGCACAGGGATCCGCCTACGAGCAGTACTTC.

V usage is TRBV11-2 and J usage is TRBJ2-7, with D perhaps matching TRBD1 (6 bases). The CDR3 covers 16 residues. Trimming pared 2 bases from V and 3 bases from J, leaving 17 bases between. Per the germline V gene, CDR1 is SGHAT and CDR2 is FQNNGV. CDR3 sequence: CASSLPRGSGLYEQYF. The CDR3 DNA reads TGTGCCAGCAGCTTACCCAGGGGTTCTGGCCTCTACGAGCAGTACTTC.

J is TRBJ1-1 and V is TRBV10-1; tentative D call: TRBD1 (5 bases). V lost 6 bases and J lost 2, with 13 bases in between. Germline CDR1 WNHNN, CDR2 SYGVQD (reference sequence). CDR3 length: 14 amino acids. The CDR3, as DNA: TGCGCCAGCAGGCAGGAAGGGGATAACACTGAAGCTTTCTTT. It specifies CASRQEGDNTEAFF.

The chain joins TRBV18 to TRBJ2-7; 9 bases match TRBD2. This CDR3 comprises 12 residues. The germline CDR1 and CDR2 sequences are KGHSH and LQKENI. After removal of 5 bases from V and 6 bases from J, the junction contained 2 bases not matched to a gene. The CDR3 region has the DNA TGTGCCAGCTCATCGACTAGCGGCGAGCAGTACTTC. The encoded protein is CASSSTSGEQYF.

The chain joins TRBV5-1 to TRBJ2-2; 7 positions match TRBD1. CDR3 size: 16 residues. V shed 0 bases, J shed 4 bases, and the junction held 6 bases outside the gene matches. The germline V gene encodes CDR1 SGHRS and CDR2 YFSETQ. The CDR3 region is CASSLESGGFTGELFF. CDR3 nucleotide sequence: TGCGCCAGCAGCTTGGAGTCAGGGGGATTCACCGGGGAGCTGTTTTTT.

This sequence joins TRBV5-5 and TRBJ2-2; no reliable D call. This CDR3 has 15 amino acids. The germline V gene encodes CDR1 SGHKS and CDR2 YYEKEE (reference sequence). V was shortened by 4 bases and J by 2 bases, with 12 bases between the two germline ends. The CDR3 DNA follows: TGTGCCAGCAGCCTGGTTGTCAGTAACACCGGGGAGCTGTTTTTT. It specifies CASSLVVSNTGELFF.

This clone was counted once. The CDR3 loop is CASSTPPGRAGELFF. The CDR3 DNA reads as TGTGCCAGTAGTACCCCACCAGGCAGGGCCGGGGAGCTGTTTTTT. The chain carries TRBV19 and TRBJ2-2, with a tentative D call TRBD1 (5 bases). From germline, CDR1 is LNHDA and CDR2 SQIVND (reference sequence). Trimming removed 4 bases from V and 6 bases from J, with 15 bases in between. The CDR3 sequence is 15 residues long. Combining the CDR3 with reference TRBV19 and TRBJ2-2 gives the whole variable domain DGGITQSPKYLFRKEGQNVTLSCEQNLNHDAMYWYRQDPGQGLRLIYYSQIVNDFQKGDIAEGYSVSREKKESFPLTVTSAQKNPTAFYLCASSTPPGRAGELFFGEGSRLTVL.

CDR3 in amino acids: CASSLDSRWETQYF. The DNA for the CDR3 is TGTGCCAGCAGCTTGGACAGCCGGTGGGAGACCCAGTACTTC. The V gene is TRBV5-5, the J gene TRBJ2-5; D is uncertain. This CDR3 is built from 14 residues. V dropped 0 bases and J dropped 5 bases, with 11 bases sitting between them. CDR1 and CDR2 (germline): SGHKS, YYEKEE (reference sequence).